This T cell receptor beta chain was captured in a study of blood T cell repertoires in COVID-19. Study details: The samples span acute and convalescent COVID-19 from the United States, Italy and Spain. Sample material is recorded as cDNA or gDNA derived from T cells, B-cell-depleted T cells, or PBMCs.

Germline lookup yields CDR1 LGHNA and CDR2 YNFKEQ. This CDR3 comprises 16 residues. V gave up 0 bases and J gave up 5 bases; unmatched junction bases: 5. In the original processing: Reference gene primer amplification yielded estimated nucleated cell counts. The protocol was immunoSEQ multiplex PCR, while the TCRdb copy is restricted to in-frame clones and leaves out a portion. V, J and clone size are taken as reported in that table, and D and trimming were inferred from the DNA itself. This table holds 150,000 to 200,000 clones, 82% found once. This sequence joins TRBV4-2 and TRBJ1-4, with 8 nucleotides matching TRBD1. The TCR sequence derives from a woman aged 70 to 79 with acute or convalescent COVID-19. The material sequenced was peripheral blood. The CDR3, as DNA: TGTGCCAGCAGCCAAGATGGGACAGGAGAAAATGAAAAACTGTTTTTT. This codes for CASSQDGTGENEKLFF.